These 8 T cell receptor beta chains were sequenced from one sample in a study of shared clonotypes between healthy human individuals. Produced via immunoSEQ multiplex PCR; TCRdb's table is partial and in-frame only. Of some 2 million clones in the sample, roughly 94% were seen once. Sequences were obtained from naive CD4+ T cells sorted from blood. Specified subset: CD45RA+ positively selected. These receptors were collected from a man between 18 and 35 years old in good health.

The V call is TRBV19, the J call TRBJ2-2; no clear D gene. Trimming stripped 1 base from V and 3 bases from J, with 6 bases between. The CDR3 covers 14 residues. Germline V lookup: CDR1 LNHDA, CDR2 SQIVND (reference sequence). The CDR3, as DNA: TGTGCCAGTAGTATAGCCCGGGACACCGGGGAGCTGTTTTTT. Its protein is CASSIARDTGELFF.

This sequence joins TRBV7-9 and TRBJ2-2; TRBD1 aligns across 8 bases. Germline values: CDR1 SEHNR, CDR2 FQNEAQ (reference sequence). This CDR3 spans 15 amino acids. The ends lost 5 bases at V and 9 bases at J; junction bases unmatched: 11. This CDR3 is CASSDGTGGLRELFF. The CDR3 DNA reads as TGTGCCAGCAGCGACGGAACAGGGGGTCTCCGGGAGCTGTTTTTT. Together with reference TRBV7-9 and TRBJ2-2, the CDR3 gives the full variable domain: DTGVSQNPRHKITKRGQNVTFRCDPISEHNRLYWYRQTLGQGPEFLTYFQNEAQLEKSRLLSDRFSAERPKGSFSTLEIQRTEQGDSAMYLCASSDGTGGLRELFFGEGSRLTVL.

The genes are TRBV5-1 and TRBJ2-7, with D maybe TRBD1 (5 bases). The ends were cut back, 2 bases at V and 4 bases at J, with 10 bases in the middle. The CDR3 has 13 residues. Germline values: CDR1 SGHRS, CDR2 YFSETQ. The CDR3, as DNA: TGCGCCAGCAGCTTCACAGGATATTACGAGCAGTACTTC. Translated: CASSFTGYYEQYF.

V gene TRBV18 combines with J gene TRBJ2-7; D is perhaps TRBD1 (6 bases). Between the trimmed V and J ends, which lost 5 bases and 6 bases, there was a span of 11 bases. Germline V gene lookup returns CDR1 KGHSH and CDR2 LQKENI. This CDR3 has 12 residues. The DNA of the CDR3 is TGTGCCAGCTCATCACAGGGAACCGAGCAGTACTTC. Translation: CASSSQGTEQYF.

This clone has just one count. The chain uses TRBV7-2 and TRBJ2-7; 7 nucleotides match TRBD1. V lost 2 bases and J lost 5; bases outside the gene matches: 12. In germline, CDR1 is SGHTA, CDR2 FQGNSA. This CDR3 comprises 16 residues. The CDR3 DNA sequence: TGTGCCAGCAGCTTACGGCTCCGGGACAGTATTCACGAGCAGTACTTC. It encodes CASSLRLRDSIHEQYF.

This chain connects TRBV25-1 to TRBJ2-2, with a tentative D call TRBD1 (6 bases). The ends were cut back, 7 bases at V and 4 bases at J, with 13 bases in the middle. CDR1 MGHDK and CDR2 SYGVNS come from the germline V gene. There are 14 residues in the CDR3. CDR3 in amino acids: CASTLRGGTGELFF. In nucleotides, the CDR3 is TGTGCCAGCACCCTCCGAGGGGGCACCGGGGAGCTGTTTTTT.

The CDR3: CASSFTSGVGNEQFF. Here the CDR3 DNA reads TGCGCCAGCAGCTTTACTAGCGGGGTGGGGAATGAGCAGTTCTTC. The chain links TRBV5-1 to TRBJ2-1, with 10 bases fitting TRBD2. V shed 2 bases and J 7 bases; nucleotides not matched to a gene: 6. The CDR3 is 15 residues long. Germline CDR1 SGHRS, CDR2 YFSETQ.

The chain couples TRBV6-6 to TRBJ2-5; D unclear. Trimming stripped 6 bases from V and 2 bases from J, with 10 bases between. The CDR3 totals 13 residues. Germline CDR1 is MNHNY and CDR2 is SVGAGI (reference sequence). The CDR3 region is CASSPRSQETQYF. The CDR3 DNA reads TGTGCCAGCAGCCCCCGATCACAAGAGACCCAGTACTTC.